The T cell receptor beta chain under discussion was sequenced for a study of shared T cell receptors in the human thymus. V lost 4 bases, J lost 0 bases, and 4 bases stayed unmatched. The CDR3 spans 17 residues. Germline V gene data show CDR1 as LNHDA and CDR2 as SQIVND (reference sequence). Data came from immunoSEQ multiplex PCR; TCRdb stores just in-frame clones and leaves some out. The repertoire consists of about 500,000 clones, with around 78% occurring once and the leading ten covering about 0.013%. The sample was also reused in another study, on human thymus T cells. Per that paper: Congenital heart defects were the reason for the corrective surgery that the donors, healthy Finnish infants, were having. From resections taken during corrective heart surgery, the thymus tissue was obtained. Gene usage (both V and J) appeared biased in thymic and blood repertoires. Unrelated individuals reportedly shared highly overlapping thymic TCR repertoires.

The clonotype was recovered from a boy younger than two with a congenital heart defect. The sample comprised thymocytes. V gene TRBV19 combines with J gene TRBJ2-1; 12 bases are shared with TRBD2. The CDR3 coding sequence is TGTGCCAGTAGTACGCGGACTAGCGGGAACTCCTACAATGAGCAGTTCTTC. Its translation: CASSTRTSGNSYNEQFF. Full variable domain (remainder filled in from reference TRBV19 and TRBJ2-1): DGGITQSPKYLFRKEGQNVTLSCEQNLNHDAMYWYRQDPGQGLRLIYYSQIVNDFQKGDIAEGYSVSREKKESFPLTVTSAQKNPTAFYLCASSTRTSGNSYNEQFFGPGTRLTVL.